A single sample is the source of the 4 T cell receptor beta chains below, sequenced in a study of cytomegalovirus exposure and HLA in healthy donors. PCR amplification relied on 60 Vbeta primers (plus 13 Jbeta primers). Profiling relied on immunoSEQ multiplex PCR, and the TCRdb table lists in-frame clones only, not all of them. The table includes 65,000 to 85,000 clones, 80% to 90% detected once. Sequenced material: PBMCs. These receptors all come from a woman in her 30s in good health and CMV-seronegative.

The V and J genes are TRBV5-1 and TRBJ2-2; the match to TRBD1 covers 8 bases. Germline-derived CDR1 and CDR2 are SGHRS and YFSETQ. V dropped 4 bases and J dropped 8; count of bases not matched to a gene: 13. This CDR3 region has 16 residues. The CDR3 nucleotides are TGCGCCAGCAGCCGCACTCCCGGGACAGGTTCGGGGGAGCTGTTTTTT. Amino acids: CASSRTPGTGSGELFF.

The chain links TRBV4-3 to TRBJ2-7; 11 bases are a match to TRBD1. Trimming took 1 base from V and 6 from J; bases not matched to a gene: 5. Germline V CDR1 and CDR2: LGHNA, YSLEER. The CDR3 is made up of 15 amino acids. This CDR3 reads CASSQAGQGAAEQYF. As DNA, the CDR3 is TGCGCCAGCAGCCAAGCAGGACAGGGGGCGGCCGAGCAGTACTTC.

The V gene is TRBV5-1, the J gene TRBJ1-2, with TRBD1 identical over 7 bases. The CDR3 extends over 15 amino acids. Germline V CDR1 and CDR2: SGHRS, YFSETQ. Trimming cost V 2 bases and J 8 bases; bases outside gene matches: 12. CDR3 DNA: TGCGCCAGCAGCTTTGGTGACAGGGTTTCGGTCGGCTACACCTTC. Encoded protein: CASSFGDRVSVGYTF.

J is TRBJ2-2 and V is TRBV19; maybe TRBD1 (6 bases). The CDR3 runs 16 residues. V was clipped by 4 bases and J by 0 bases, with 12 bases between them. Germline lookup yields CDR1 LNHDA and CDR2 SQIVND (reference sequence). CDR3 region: CASSSLGQTNTGELFF. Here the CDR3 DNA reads TGTGCCAGTAGTAGCCTGGGACAAACGAACACCGGGGAGCTGTTTTTT.